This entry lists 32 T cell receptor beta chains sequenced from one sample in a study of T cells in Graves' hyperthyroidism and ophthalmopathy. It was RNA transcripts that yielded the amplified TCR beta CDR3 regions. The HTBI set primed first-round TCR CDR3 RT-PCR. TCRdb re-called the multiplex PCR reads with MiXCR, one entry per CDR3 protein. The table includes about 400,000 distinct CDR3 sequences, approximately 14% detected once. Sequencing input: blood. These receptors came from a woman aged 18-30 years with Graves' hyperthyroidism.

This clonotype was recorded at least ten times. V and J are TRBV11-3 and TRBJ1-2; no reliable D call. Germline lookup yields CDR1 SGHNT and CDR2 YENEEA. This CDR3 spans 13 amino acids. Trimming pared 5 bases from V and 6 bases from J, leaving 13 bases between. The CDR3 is CASSRGGTHGYTF. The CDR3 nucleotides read TGTGCCAGCAGCCGTGGAGGAACCCATGGCTACACCTTC.

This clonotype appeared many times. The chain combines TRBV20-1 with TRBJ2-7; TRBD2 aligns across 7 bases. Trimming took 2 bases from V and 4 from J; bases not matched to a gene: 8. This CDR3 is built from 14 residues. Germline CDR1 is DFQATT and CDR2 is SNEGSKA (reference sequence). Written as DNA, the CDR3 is TGCAGTGCTAGAAGTTGGCGGGGGTCATACGAGCAGTACTTC. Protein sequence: CSARSWRGSYEQYF.

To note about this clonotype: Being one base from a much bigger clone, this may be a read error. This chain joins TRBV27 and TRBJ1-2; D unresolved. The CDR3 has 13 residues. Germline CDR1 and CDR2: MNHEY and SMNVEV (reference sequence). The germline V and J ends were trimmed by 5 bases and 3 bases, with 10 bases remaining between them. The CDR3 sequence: CASSQRVDYGYTF. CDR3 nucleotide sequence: TGTGCCAGCAGTCAAAGGGTCGACTATGGCTACACCTTC.

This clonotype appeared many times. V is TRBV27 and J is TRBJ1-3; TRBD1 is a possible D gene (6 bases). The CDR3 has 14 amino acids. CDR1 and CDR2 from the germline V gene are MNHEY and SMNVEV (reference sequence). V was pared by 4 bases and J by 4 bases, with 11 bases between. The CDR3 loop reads CASSSRTAGNTIYF. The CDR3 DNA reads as TGTGCCAGCAGTTCCAGGACAGCCGGAAACACCATATATTTT.

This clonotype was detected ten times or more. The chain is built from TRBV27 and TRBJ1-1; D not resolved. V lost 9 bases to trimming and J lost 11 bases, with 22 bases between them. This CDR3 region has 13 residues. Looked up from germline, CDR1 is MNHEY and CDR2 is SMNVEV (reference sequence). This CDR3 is CASMRWSRREAFF. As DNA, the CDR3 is TGTGCCAGTATGAGATGGTCCCGAAGGGAGGCTTTCTTT.

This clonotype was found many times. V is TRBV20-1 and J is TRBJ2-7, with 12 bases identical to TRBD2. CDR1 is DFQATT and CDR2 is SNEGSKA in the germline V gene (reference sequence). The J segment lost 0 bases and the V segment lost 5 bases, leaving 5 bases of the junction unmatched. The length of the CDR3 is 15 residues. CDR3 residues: CSAALAGGRSYEQYF. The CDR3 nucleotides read TGCAGTGCTGCCCTAGCGGGAGGGCGCTCCTACGAGCAGTACTTC.

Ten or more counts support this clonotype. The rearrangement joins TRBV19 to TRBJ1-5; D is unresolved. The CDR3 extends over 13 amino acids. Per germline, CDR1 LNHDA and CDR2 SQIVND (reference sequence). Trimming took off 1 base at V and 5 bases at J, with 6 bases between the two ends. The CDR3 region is CASSIGSYQPQHF. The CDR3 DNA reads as TGTGCCAGTAGTATAGGGAGTTATCAGCCCCAGCATTTT. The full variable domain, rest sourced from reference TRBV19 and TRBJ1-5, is DGGITQSPKYLFRKEGQNVTLSCEQNLNHDAMYWYRQDPGQGLRLIYYSQIVNDFQKGDIAEGYSVSREKKESFPLTVTSAQKNPTAFYLCASSIGSYQPQHFGDGTRLSIL.

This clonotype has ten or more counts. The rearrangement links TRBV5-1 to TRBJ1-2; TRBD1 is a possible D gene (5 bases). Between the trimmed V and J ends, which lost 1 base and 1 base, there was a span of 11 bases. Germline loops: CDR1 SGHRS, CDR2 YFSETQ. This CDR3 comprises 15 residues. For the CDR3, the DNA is TGCGCCAGCAGCTTGCGGGGGGACTTTAACTATGGCTACACCTTC. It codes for CASSLRGDFNYGYTF.

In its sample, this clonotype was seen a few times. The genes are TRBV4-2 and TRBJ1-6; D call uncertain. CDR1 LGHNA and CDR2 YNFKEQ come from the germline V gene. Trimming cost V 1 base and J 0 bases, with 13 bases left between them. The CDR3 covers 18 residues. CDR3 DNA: TGTGCCAGCAGCCAAGGAGAGCAGGAGAGCTCCTATAATTCACCCCTCCACTTT. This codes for CASSQGEQESSYNSPLHF.

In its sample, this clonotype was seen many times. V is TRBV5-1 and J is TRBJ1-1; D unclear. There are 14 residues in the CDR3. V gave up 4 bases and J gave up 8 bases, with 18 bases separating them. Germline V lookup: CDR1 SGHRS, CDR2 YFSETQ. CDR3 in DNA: TGCGCCAGCAGCGGCCGGGATCAGGAGGCCGAAGCTTTCTTT. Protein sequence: CASSGRDQEAEAFF.

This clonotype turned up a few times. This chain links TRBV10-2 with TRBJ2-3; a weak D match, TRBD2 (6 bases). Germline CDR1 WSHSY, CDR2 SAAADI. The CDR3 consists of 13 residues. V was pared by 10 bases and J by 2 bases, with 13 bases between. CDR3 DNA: TGCGCCATCCGGGACTTTCCCACAGATACGCAGTATTTT. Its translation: CAIRDFPTDTQYF.

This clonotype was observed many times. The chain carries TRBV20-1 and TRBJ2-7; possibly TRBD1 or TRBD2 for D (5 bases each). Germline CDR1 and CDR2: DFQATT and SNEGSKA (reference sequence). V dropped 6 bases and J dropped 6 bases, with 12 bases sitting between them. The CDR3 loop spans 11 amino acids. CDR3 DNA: TGCAGTGCAGGGGATGAGGGCGAGCAGTACTTC. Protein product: CSAGDEGEQYF.

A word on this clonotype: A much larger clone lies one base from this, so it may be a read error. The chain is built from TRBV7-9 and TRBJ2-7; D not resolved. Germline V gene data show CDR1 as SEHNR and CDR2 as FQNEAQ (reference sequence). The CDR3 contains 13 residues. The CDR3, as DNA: TGTGCCAACAGCGTTTTGGCCTCCTACGAGCAGTACTTC. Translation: CANSVLASYEQYF.

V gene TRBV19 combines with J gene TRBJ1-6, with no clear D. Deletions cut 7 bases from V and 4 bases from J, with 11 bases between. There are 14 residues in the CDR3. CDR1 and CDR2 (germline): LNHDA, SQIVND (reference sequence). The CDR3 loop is CASTPGDYNSPLHF. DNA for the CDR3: TGTGCCAGTACCCCGGGAGATTATAATTCACCCCTCCACTTT.

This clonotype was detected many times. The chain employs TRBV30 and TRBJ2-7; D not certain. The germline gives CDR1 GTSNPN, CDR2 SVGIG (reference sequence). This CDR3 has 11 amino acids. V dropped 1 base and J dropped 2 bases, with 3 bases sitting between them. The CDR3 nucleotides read TGTGCCTGGAGTGAGGCCTACGAGCAGTACTTC. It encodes CAWSEAYEQYF.

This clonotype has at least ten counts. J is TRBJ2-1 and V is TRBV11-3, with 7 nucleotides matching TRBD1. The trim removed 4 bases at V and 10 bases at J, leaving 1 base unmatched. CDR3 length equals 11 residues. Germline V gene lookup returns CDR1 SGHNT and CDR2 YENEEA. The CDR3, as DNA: TGTGCCAGCAGCTCGACAGGGGAGCAGTTCTTC. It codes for CASSSTGEQFF.

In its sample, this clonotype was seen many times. CDR3 protein: CASSPHGGDSNQPQHF. The CDR3, as DNA: TGTGCCAGTAGTCCCCATGGAGGGGATAGCAATCAGCCCCAGCATTTT. The chain employs TRBV19 and TRBJ1-5; D is perhaps TRBD1 (5 bases). Germline assignment: CDR1 LNHDA and CDR2 SQIVND (reference sequence). The CDR3 sequence is 16 residues long. The germline V and J ends were trimmed by 5 bases and 0 bases, with 14 bases remaining between them.

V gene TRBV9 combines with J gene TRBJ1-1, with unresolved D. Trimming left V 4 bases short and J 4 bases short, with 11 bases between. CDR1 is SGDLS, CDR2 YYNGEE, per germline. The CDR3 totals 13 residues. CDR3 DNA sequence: TGTGCCAGCAGCAGGGAGGAGATCACTGAAGCTTTCTTT. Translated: CASSREEITEAFF.

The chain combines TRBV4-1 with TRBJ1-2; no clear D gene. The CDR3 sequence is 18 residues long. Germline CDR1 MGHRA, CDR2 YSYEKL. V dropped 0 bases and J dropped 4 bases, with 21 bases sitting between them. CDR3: CASSQERVRADLRYGYTF. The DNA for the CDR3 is TGCGCCAGCAGCCAAGAGCGTGTTAGGGCAGACTTACGCTATGGCTACACCTTC.

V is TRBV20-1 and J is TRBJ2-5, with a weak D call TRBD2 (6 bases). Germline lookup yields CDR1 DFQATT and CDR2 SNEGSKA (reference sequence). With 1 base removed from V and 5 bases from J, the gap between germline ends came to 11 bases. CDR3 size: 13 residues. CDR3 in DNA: TGCAGTGCTAGAGGGAGACTAGTTGAGACCCAGTACTTC. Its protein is CSARGRLVETQYF.

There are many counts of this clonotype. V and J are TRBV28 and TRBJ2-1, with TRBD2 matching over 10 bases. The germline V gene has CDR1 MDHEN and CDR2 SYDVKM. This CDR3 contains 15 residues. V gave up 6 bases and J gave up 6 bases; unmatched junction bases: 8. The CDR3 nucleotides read TGTGCCAGCAGATTACTAGCGGGACCGGGCAATGAGCAGTTCTTC. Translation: CASRLLAGPGNEQFF.

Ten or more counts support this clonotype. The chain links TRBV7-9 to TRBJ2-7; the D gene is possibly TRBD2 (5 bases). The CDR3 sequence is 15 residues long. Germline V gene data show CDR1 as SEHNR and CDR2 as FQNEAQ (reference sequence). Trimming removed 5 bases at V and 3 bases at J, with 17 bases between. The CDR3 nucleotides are TGTGCCAGCAGCCCCGCAGGACTCGCCGGCTACGAGCAGTACTTC. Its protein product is CASSPAGLAGYEQYF.

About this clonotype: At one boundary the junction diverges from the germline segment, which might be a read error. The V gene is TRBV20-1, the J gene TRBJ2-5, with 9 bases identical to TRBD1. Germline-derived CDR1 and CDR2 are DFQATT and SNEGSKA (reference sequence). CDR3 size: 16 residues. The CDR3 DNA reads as TGCAGTGCTAGAGATCGGGGACAGGGCCCTCAAGAGACCCGGTACTTC. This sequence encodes CSARDRGQGPQETRYF.

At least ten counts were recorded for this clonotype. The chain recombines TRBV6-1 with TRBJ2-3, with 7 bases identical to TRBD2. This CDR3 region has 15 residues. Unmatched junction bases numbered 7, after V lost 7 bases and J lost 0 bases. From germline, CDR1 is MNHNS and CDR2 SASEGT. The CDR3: CASTPSGGSTDTQYF. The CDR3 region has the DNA TGTGCCAGCACCCCCTCGGGGGGAAGCACAGATACGCAGTATTTT.

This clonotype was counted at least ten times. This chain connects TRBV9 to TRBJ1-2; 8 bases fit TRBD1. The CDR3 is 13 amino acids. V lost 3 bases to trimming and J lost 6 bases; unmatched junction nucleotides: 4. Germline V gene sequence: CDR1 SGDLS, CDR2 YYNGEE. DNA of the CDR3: TGTGCCAGCAGCGCAGGGGGCGGGAATGGCTACACCTTC. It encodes CASSAGGGNGYTF.

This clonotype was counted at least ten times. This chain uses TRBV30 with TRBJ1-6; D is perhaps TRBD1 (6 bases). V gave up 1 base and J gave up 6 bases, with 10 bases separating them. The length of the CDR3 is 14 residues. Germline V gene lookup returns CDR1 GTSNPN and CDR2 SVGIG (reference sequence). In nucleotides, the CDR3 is TGTGCCTGGAGTGATGGACAGATTAATTCACCCCTCCACTTT. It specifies CAWSDGQINSPLHF.

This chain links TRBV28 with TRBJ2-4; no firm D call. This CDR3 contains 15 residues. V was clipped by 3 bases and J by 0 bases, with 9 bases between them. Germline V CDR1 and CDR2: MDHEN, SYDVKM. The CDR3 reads CASSFNSLAKNIQYF. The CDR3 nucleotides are TGTGCCAGCAGTTTTAACAGCTTAGCCAAAAACATTCAGTACTTC.

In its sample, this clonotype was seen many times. The CDR3 DNA is TGTGCCTGGTCGCGGGGGGGCCTTTACAATGAGCAGTTCTTC. Translating gives CAWSRGGLYNEQFF. The rearrangement joins TRBV30 to TRBJ2-1, with 9 nucleotides matching TRBD2. The germline V gene has CDR1 GTSNPN and CDR2 SVGIG (reference sequence). The junction had 6 bases not matched to a gene; V was cut back by 5 bases and J by 4 bases. The CDR3 extends over 14 amino acids.

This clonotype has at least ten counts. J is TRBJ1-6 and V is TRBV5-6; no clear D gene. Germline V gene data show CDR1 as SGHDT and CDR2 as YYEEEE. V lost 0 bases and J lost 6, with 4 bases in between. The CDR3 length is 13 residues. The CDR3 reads CASSLGVNSPLHF. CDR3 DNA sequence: TGTGCCAGCAGCTTGGGCGTTAATTCACCCCTCCACTTT.

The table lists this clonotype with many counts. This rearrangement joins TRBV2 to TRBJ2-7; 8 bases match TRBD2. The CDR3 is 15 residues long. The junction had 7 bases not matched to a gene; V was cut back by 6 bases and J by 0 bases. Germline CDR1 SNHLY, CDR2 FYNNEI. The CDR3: CASRSSGGFSYEQYF. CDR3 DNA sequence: TGTGCCAGCAGGAGCAGCGGGGGCTTCTCCTACGAGCAGTACTTC.

CDR3 nucleotide sequence: TGTGCCAGTAGAGGGGGAGGAGCGGGAGTGGGGAACATTCAGTACTTC. Translation: CASRGGGAGVGNIQYF. The chain joins TRBV19 to TRBJ2-4, with 8 bases fitting TRBD2. There are 16 residues in the CDR3. Germline V lookup: CDR1 LNHDA, CDR2 SQIVND (reference sequence). The V gene end was trimmed by 6 bases and the J gene end by 7 bases; junction bases not matched to a gene: 14.

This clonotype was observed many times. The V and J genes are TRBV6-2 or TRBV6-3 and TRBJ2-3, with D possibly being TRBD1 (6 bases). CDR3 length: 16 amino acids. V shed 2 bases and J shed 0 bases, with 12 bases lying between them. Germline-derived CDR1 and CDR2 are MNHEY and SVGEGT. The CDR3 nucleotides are TGTGCCAGCAGTTACCTACAGGGCACCAGCACAGATACGCAGTATTTT. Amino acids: CASSYLQGTSTDTQYF.